The TCR beta chain described here comes from a study of T cell responses to AZD1222 COVID-19 vaccine. Study-wide points: It should be noted that donors were predominantly white British and more often female, and clonal diversity was possibly underestimated.

Remarks on this clone: The antigen remains unidentified.

Repertoires were generated with immunoSEQ multiplex PCR, while TCRdb's copy carries only in-frame clones and drops some. The table shows approximately 270,000 clones, with approximately 94% occurring only once. This CDR3 region has 13 residues. Germline CDR1 and CDR2: SQVTM and ANQGSEA. The junction had 10 bases not matched to a gene; V was cut back by 7 bases and J by 5 bases. The sequencing used peripheral blood, collected 28 days after the second AZD1222 dose. The gene calls are TRBV29-1 and TRBJ1-1, with 7 bases identical to TRBD1. The source is an adult who received the AZD1222 COVID-19 vaccine. CDR3 sequence: CSGNRGFETEAFF. CDR3 bases: TGCAGCGGGAACAGGGGTTTTGAGACTGAAGCTTTCTTT.